The TCR beta chain described here comes from a study of T cell repertoires in cytomegalovirus infection. TCRdb ran MiXCR on the reads and lists one entry per CDR3 protein. The sample includes about 770,000 distinct CDR3 sequences, under 35% of them seen just once. Trimming removed 4 bases at V and 2 bases at J, with 11 bases between. The length of the CDR3 is 14 residues. This clonotype occurred a few times. Its antigen remains unidentified. The clonotype was recovered from a human donor in good health (CMV status not recorded). Some clones in this sample may be carry-over from other donors' samples. Sequencing was performed on cultured CD8+ T cells from PBMCs, taken from culture after CMV antigen stimulation. The V gene is TRBV12-3 or TRBV12-4, the J gene TRBJ2-5; D is uncertain. The chain's CDR3 is CASSYGRIQETQYF. In DNA, the CDR3 is TGTGCCAGCAGTTACGGACGGATACAAGAGACCCAGTACTTC.